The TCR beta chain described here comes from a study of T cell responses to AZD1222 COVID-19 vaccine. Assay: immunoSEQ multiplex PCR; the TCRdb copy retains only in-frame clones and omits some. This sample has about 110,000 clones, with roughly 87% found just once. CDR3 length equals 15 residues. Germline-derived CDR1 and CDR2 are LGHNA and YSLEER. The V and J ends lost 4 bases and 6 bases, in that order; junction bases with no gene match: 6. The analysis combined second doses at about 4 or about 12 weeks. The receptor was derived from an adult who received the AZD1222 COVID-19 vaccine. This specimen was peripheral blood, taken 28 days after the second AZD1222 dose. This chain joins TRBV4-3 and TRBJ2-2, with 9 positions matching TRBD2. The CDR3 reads CASSPGTSRSGELFF. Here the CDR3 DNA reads TGCGCCAGCAGCCCGGGGACTAGCAGATCCGGGGAGCTGTTTTTT.